The 20 T cell receptor beta chains in this list originate from one sample, sequenced in a study of blood T cells in healthy people across ages. Then a second PCR, running about 6 to 12 cycles, was carried out with a sample-barcoded 5' primer and a J-beta primer mix. TCRdb re-derived calls from the 5' RACE reads in MiXCR, one entry per CDR3 protein. Here the sample spans more than 750,000 distinct CDR3 sequences, almost 30% being singletons. The sample also formed part of further work on T cells of mothers and their children.

Sequencing used blood. Receptor source: a woman in her thirties or forties in good health.

V usage is TRBV4-1 and J usage is TRBJ1-1; tentatively, D is TRBD1 (6 bases). The CDR3 is 15 amino acids. The germline V gene encodes CDR1 MGHRA and CDR2 YSYEKL. Trimming cost V 4 bases and J 3 bases, with 15 bases left between them. This CDR3 is CASSRGGGEDTEAFF. As DNA, the CDR3 is TGCGCCAGCAGCCGCGGAGGGGGTGAGGACACTGAAGCTTTCTTT.

This chain links TRBV28 with TRBJ1-5, with TRBD1 as a possible D gene (6 bases). Germline loops: CDR1 MDHEN, CDR2 SYDVKM. The CDR3 has 15 amino acids. V shed 7 bases and J shed 0 bases, with 13 bases lying between them. DNA of the CDR3: TGTGCCAGCACCCACGGGACAAATAGCAATCAGCCCCAGCATTTT. As protein: CASTHGTNSNQPQHF.

Concerning this clonotype itself: Just one base apart from a much larger clone, this may be a read error. The V call is TRBV5-1, the J call TRBJ2-7; D perhaps matches TRBD1 (5 bases). This CDR3 contains 14 residues. The germline CDR1 and CDR2 sequences are SGHRS and YFSETQ. Trimming cost V 3 bases and J 2 bases, with 12 bases left between them. The CDR3 DNA reads as TGCGCCAGCAGCTGGGAAGGGGCCACCTACGAGCAGTACTTC. Its protein product is CASSWEGATYEQYF.

This clonotype was seen repeatedly, ten times or more. The genes are TRBV27 and TRBJ2-4, with 7 bases that match TRBD2. The CDR3 contains 15 residues. Germline V gene sequence: CDR1 MNHEY, CDR2 SMNVEV (reference sequence). V lost 4 bases, J lost 0 bases, and 3 bases stayed unmatched. CDR3 amino acids: CASSWGGLAKNIQYF. The CDR3 DNA follows: TGTGCCAGCAGTTGGGGAGGGTTAGCCAAAAACATTCAGTACTTC.

This clonotype came up a few times. With a much larger clone just one base away, this may be a read error. CDR3 sequence: CAGSYRYEQYF. The DNA of the CDR3 is TGTGCCGGCAGTTACAGATACGAGCAGTACTTC. V is TRBV28 and J is TRBJ2-7, with D hard to call. The CDR3 covers 11 residues. From germline, CDR1 is MDHEN and CDR2 SYDVKM. The full variable domain, with the rest looked up from reference TRBV28 and TRBJ2-7, is DVKVTQSSRYLVKRTGEKVFLECVQDMDHENMFWYRQDPGLGLRLIYFSYDVKMKEKGDIPEGYSVSREKKERFSLILESASTNQTSMYLCAGSYRYEQYFGPGTRLTVT.

CDR3 protein: CASSPSSDYGYTF. The CDR3 DNA reads as TGTGCCAGCAGCCCGAGCTCGGACTATGGCTACACCTTC. V is TRBV7-2 and J is TRBJ1-2; D is undetermined. The germline CDR1 and CDR2 sequences are SGHTA and FQGNSA. V was trimmed by 5 bases and J by 3 bases, leaving 10 bases between them. The CDR3 extends over 13 amino acids. Complete variable domain (other parts from reference TRBV7-2 and TRBJ1-2): GAGVSQSPSNKVTEKGKDVELRCDPISGHTALYWYRQSLGQGLEFLIYFQGNSAPDKSGLPSDRFSAERTGGSVSTLTIQRTQQEDSAVYLCASSPSSDYGYTFGSGTRLTVV.

With respect to this clonotype: No conserved phenylalanine or tryptophan is present at the end of the CDR3, so a read error is the likely explanation. The DNA is omitted, as the CDR3 cannot be located on it reliably, and the CDR3 follows TCRdb's listing. This rearrangement joins TRBV12-3 or TRBV12-4 to TRBJ2-7; the D call in the table, TRBD2, was not verified against the DNA. The CDR3 contains 16 residues when both ends are counted. The CDR3 spells CASRPHSGGSSYEEYS.

J is TRBJ2-3 and V is TRBV7-9; 10 nucleotides match TRBD2. The V and J ends lost 5 bases and 6 bases, in that order; junction bases with no gene match: 5. This CDR3 spans 14 amino acids. From germline, CDR1 is SEHNR and CDR2 FQNEAQ (reference sequence). In DNA, the CDR3 is TGTGCCAGCAGCCGGAGCGGGGGGGCGGATACGCAGTATTTT. As protein: CASSRSGGADTQYF.

A word on this clonotype: One end of the junction fails to match germline, which may point to a read error. CDR3 coding DNA: TGTGCCGGCAGCTTCCCTAGCGGGGCGGAGACCCAGTACTTC. It yields the protein CAGSFPSGAETQYF. This chain uses TRBV7-9 with TRBJ2-5; 9 bases agree with TRBD2. CDR1 is SEHNR and CDR2 is FQNEAQ in the germline V gene (reference sequence). The CDR3 sequence is 14 residues long.

There are a few counts of this clonotype. The V and J genes are TRBV10-3 and TRBJ1-2; TRBD1 aligns across 7 bases. The CDR3 has 12 amino acids. CDR1 ENHRY and CDR2 SYGVKD come from the germline V gene. The junction had 7 bases not matched to a gene; V was cut back by 11 bases and J by 4 bases. Here the CDR3 DNA reads TGTGCCTGTCGACAGGGCCTCTATGGCTACACCTTC. This encodes CACRQGLYGYTF.

The gene calls are TRBV29-1 and TRBJ1-2, with TRBD1 as a possible D gene (5 bases). Trimming left V 6 bases short and J 6 bases short, with 14 bases between. CDR3 length equals 12 residues. CDR1 is SQVTM, CDR2 ANQGSEA, per germline. CDR3 bases: TGCAGCGTGAGCGCCGGGGCGGATGGCTACACCTTC. It yields the protein CSVSAGADGYTF. The whole variable domain, remainder taken from reference TRBV29-1 and TRBJ1-2, is SAVISQKPSRDICQRGTSLTIQCQVDSQVTMMFWYRQQPGQSLTLIATANQGSEATYESGFVIDKFPISRPNLTFSTLTVSNMSPEDSSIYLCSVSAGADGYTFGSGTRLTVV.

This clonotype was seen ten or more times. The chain couples TRBV20-1 to TRBJ2-5; the D gene is possibly TRBD2 (6 bases). The V gene's germline CDR1 is DFQATT and CDR2 SNEGSKA (reference sequence). CDR3 size: 15 residues. V was shortened by 0 bases and J by 5 bases, with 16 bases between the two germline ends. Here the CDR3 reads CSARDLGVRGETQYF. In DNA form, the CDR3 reads TGCAGTGCTAGAGATCTAGGGGTACGGGGGGAGACCCAGTACTTC.

About this clonotype itself: With a much larger clone just one base away, this may be a read error. The chain employs TRBV28 and TRBJ2-7, with D uncertain. The germline V gene has CDR1 MDHEN and CDR2 SYDVKM. The V gene lost 6 bases and the J gene lost 1 base, with 13 bases spanning the gap. CDR3 length: 14 residues. The CDR3 reads CASSSPALSYEQYF. CDR3 DNA sequence: TGTGCCAGCAGCTCCCCGGCTTTATCCTACGAGCAGTACTTC.

The sample holds a few counts of this clonotype. The gene calls are TRBV7-2 and TRBJ1-5; no firm D call. V shed 5 bases and J shed 5 bases, with 10 bases lying between them. CDR1 is SGHTA, CDR2 FQGNSA, per germline. The CDR3 is 13 residues long. The CDR3 sequence: CASSLGVHQPQHF. For the CDR3, the DNA is TGTGCCAGCAGCCTTGGGGTCCATCAGCCCCAGCATTTT.

The chain joins TRBV7-2 to TRBJ2-1; 12 bases are shared with TRBD1. The CDR3 sequence is 16 residues long. The trim removed 6 bases at V and 8 bases at J, leaving 11 bases unmatched. Per the germline V gene, CDR1 is SGHTA and CDR2 is FQGNSA. The CDR3, as DNA: TGTGCCAGCAGTAAACCGGGACAGGGGGCGGGCGATGAGCAGTTCTTC. Amino acids: CASSKPGQGAGDEQFF. The full variable domain, in which reference TRBV7-2 and TRBJ2-1 provide the parts outside the CDR3, is GAGVSQSPSNKVTEKGKDVELRCDPISGHTALYWYRQSLGQGLEFLIYFQGNSAPDKSGLPSDRFSAERTGGSVSTLTIQRTQQEDSAVYLCASSKPGQGAGDEQFFGPGTRLTVL.

V usage is TRBV20-1 and J usage is TRBJ2-4; maybe TRBD2 (6 bases). Trimming pared 5 bases from V and 2 bases from J, leaving 13 bases between. Germline CDR1 is DFQATT and CDR2 is SNEGSKA (reference sequence). This CDR3 is 14 amino acids long. The CDR3 coding sequence is TGCAGTGCTCCGGGAGCCGCTACCAAAAACATTCAGTACTTC. This gives the protein CSAPGAATKNIQYF.

The sample holds a few counts of this clonotype. V is TRBV9 and J is TRBJ2-5; 9 bases are shared with TRBD2. CDR1 is SGDLS, CDR2 YYNGEE, per germline. CDR3 length: 15 amino acids. The V and J ends lost 4 bases and 11 bases, in that order; junction bases with no gene match: 15. CDR3 coding DNA: TGTGCCAGCAGCAACAGTGCGGGGGGGTTTAATGAGCAGTACTTC. Residues: CASSNSAGGFNEQYF.

In its sample, this clonotype was seen many times. The chain carries TRBV9 and TRBJ2-7; TRBD1 matches 8 bases. Germline V CDR1 and CDR2: SGDLS, YYNGEE. With 4 bases clipped from V and 2 bases from J, the junction kept 8 bases outside the gene matches. The CDR3 sequence is 15 residues long. The chain's CDR3 is CASSSHRGIPYEQYF. Here the CDR3 DNA reads TGTGCCAGCAGCAGCCACAGGGGGATCCCCTACGAGCAGTACTTC.

V gene TRBV7-6 combines with J gene TRBJ1-4; tentative D call: TRBD1 (6 bases). Germline CDR1 reads SGHVS; CDR2 reads FNYEAQ. The CDR3 covers 18 residues. V lost 7 bases and J lost 10, with 31 bases in between. The CDR3 DNA sequence: TGTGCCAGCACCCAATCCGATCAGACTAACAGGGCCCCGACAAAACTGTTTTTT. Amino acid sequence: CASTQSDQTNRAPTKLFF.

This clonotype was observed at least ten times. The V and J genes are TRBV20-1 and TRBJ1-2; TRBD1 might be the D (5 bases). The V gene lost 0 bases and the J gene lost 7 bases, with 12 bases spanning the gap. The V gene's germline CDR1 is DFQATT and CDR2 SNEGSKA (reference sequence). There are 13 residues in the CDR3. This CDR3 reads CSARETGTVGYTF. As DNA, the CDR3 is TGCAGTGCTAGAGAGACCGGGACCGTTGGCTACACCTTC.